A selection of T cell receptor beta chains follows, all from one sample in a study of early T cells in non-severe SARS-CoV-2 infection. TCRdb redid the calling of the 5' RACE reads with MiXCR, one entry per CDR3 protein. The sample includes around 25,000 distinct CDR3 sequences, around 5.4% of them seen just once. Input material: whole blood. The source of these receptors is an adult who was a healthcare worker with PCR-confirmed SARS-CoV-2 infection or an uninfected control (not recorded which). The CDR3 runs from the conserved cysteine through the conserved F or W. Fields, in order: J gene, D gene, V gene, clone size, CDR3 DNA, CDR3 protein. The D gene is left open where the match is weak. Size tells how often a clone was seen (once, few, many) or the class of an expanded clone, and some rows leave it out.

TRBJ1-6 | NA | TRBV3-1 | many | TGTGCCAGCAGCTCGGCTAGGGGAAATTCACCCCTCCACTTT | CASSSARGNSPLHF
TRBJ2-7 | NA | TRBV2 | NA | TGTGCCAGCAGGTTAGACGAGCAGTACTTC | CASRLDEQYF
TRBJ2-1 | TRBD2 | TRBV6-1 | medium-sized | TGTGCCAGCAGTGAAACCGGGACTAGCGGATACAATGAGCAGTTCTTC | CASSETGTSGYNEQFF
TRBJ2-1 | NA | TRBV7-9 | many | TGTGCCAGCAGCTTACTTGGAGAGTACAATGAGCAGTTCTTC | CASSLLGEYNEQFF
TRBJ1-5 | TRBD1 | TRBV20-1 | NA | TGCAGTGCCACTCCGACAGGGGATCAGCCCCAGCATTTT | CSATPTGDQPQHF
TRBJ2-1 | TRBD2 | TRBV29-1 | NA | TGCAGCGCCCCTAAGTGGCGGGGGGGCGTCTCCTACAATGAGCAGTTCTTC | CSAPKWRGGVSYNEQFF
TRBJ2-5 | TRBD2 | TRBV7-6 | many | TGTGCCAGCAGCTCTGAGACTAGCGGGGCCACTCAAGAGACCCAGTACTTC | CASSSETSGATQETQYF
TRBJ2-7 | TRBD2 | TRBV28 | many | TGTGCCAGCCGGGGGACTAGCGACTCCTACGAGCAGTACTTC | CASRGTSDSYEQYF
TRBJ2-1 | TRBD2 | TRBV7-9 | many | TGTGCCAGCAGCCCCCCGAGCGGGAAGGGTAACAATGAGCAGTTCTTC | CASSPPSGKGNNEQFF
TRBJ1-5 | NA | TRBV28 | many | TGTGCCAGCAGTGCCTCTGGTAGCAATCAGCCCCAGCATTTT | CASSASGSNQPQHF
TRBJ2-1 | NA | TRBV29-1 | NA | TGCAGCGTAGTGACAGTGACGGAGCAGTTCTTC | CSVVTVTEQFF
TRBJ2-5 | NA | TRBV19 | many | TGTGCCAGTAGTCCAAGAGGGGAGACCCAGTACTTC | CASSPRGETQYF
TRBJ1-1 | TRBD1 | TRBV7-8 | few | TGTGCCAGCAGCTTAGTCGGGGACAGGGGTAAAACTGAAGCTTTCTTT | CASSLVGDRGKTEAFF
TRBJ2-7 | TRBD1 | TRBV12-3/TRBV12-4 | NA | TGTGCCAGCAGTTACGGGACAGGGGGGGTCGGCGAGCAGTACTTC | CASSYGTGGVGEQYF
TRBJ1-2 | NA | TRBV6-1 | NA | TGTGCCAGCACCCCAGGCAGGGTCGGCTACACCTTC | CASTPGRVGYTF
TRBJ1-4 | NA | TRBV5-4 | many | TGTGCCAGCAGCTTCGGTCAGGCTAATGAAAAACTGTTTTTT | CASSFGQANEKLFF
TRBJ2-3 | NA | TRBV5-4 | many | TGTGCCAGCAGCAGGGGGTCGGGCACAGATACGCAGTATTTT | CASSRGSGTDTQYF
TRBJ2-1 | TRBD2 | TRBV6-2/TRBV6-3 | few | TGTGCCAGCAGTTACTTAGCGGGCCAGAGCTCCTACAATGAGCAGTTCTTC | CASSYLAGQSSYNEQFF
TRBJ1-2 | NA | TRBV12-3/TRBV12-4 | many | TGTGCCAGCAGGTACAGGAGCTATGGCTACACCTTC | CASRYRSYGYTF
TRBJ2-2 | TRBD2 | TRBV6-2/TRBV6-3 | many | TGTGCCAGCAGACCAGGTGGGACTAGCGGGGGAACCGGGGAGCTGTTTTTT | CASRPGGTSGGTGELFF
TRBJ2-5 | NA | TRBV3-1 | NA | TGTGCCAGCAGCCAACGGACAGTTAATCAAGAGACCCAGTACTTC | CASSQRTVNQETQYF
TRBJ2-1 | NA | TRBV7-2 | many | TGTGCCAGCAGCCAGGGTCGGGTGGATTACAATGAGCAGTTCTTC | CASSQGRVDYNEQFF
TRBJ1-5 | NA | TRBV5-1 | many | TGCGCCAGCAGCTGGAGGGGGGCTCAGCCCCAGCATTTT | CASSWRGAQPQHF
TRBJ2-3 | NA | TRBV7-3 | NA | TGTGCCAGCAGCTTAGGAGGGGGCGGATCAGATACGCAGTATTTT | CASSLGGGGSDTQYF
TRBJ2-4 | TRBD1 | TRBV15 | NA | TGTGCCACCAGCAGCGACAGGGCGACCAAAAACATTCAGTACTTC | CATSSDRATKNIQYF
TRBJ2-1 | TRBD2 | TRBV7-7 | few | TGTGCTAGCAGCGCGGGGGGTTATTACAATGAGCAGTTCTTC | CASSAGGYYNEQFF
TRBJ1-1 | NA | TRBV29-1 | many | TGCAGCGTTGACGGTCCTAACACTGAAGCTTTCTTT | CSVDGPNTEAFF
TRBJ2-1 | NA | TRBV6-2/TRBV6-3 | few | TGTGCCAGCAGTTACTCCTACAATGAGCAGTTCTTC | CASSYSYNEQFF
TRBJ2-7 | NA | TRBV29-1 | many | TGCAGCGTTGCCCCGACAGAACCCTACGAGCAGTACTTC | CSVAPTEPYEQYF
TRBJ2-1 | TRBD2 | TRBV19 | many | TGTGCCAGTAGTATAGCTAGCGGGGGGTCATCCGGGAATGAGCAGTTCTTC | CASSIASGGSSGNEQFF
TRBJ2-1 | NA | TRBV4-2 | medium-sized | TGTGCCAGCAGCCAAGAACAGGCGGTCGACAATGAGCAGTTCTTC | CASSQEQAVDNEQFF
TRBJ2-3 | NA | TRBV6-1 | many | TGTGCCAGCAATCAAGGGGGGGGCGGAGATACGCAGTATTTT | CASNQGGGGDTQYF
TRBJ1-1 | NA | TRBV6-2/TRBV6-3 | many | TGTGCCAGCAGTTACGGGCAGGGTGGTGTTTTCTTT | CASSYGQGGVFF
TRBJ1-6 | NA | TRBV4-1 | many | TGCGCCAGCAGCCGGAGGAGCTCCTATAATTCACCCCTCCACTTT | CASSRRSSYNSPLHF
TRBJ2-7 | TRBD1 | TRBV10-3 | few | TGTGCCATCAGGGGGGACAGCTACGAGCAGTACTTC | CAIRGDSYEQYF
TRBJ2-1 | NA | TRBV5-1 | many | TGCGCCAGCAGCTTACTAGGAGGCCTCAATGAGCAGTTCTTC | CASSLLGGLNEQFF
TRBJ2-1 | NA | TRBV11-2 | NA | TGTGCCAGCAGCCTGACCGTCAACAATGAGCAGTTCTTC | CASSLTVNNEQFF
TRBJ2-7 | NA | TRBV7-2 | NA | TGTGCCAGCAGCCTAGGGCCTATCTACGAGCAGTACTTC | CASSLGPIYEQYF
TRBJ2-7 | NA | TRBV2 | many | TGTGCCAGCAGTCCAGGCACCTACGAGCAGTACTTC | CASSPGTYEQYF
TRBJ2-3 | NA | TRBV19 | few | TGTGCCAGTAGTCCTCCGGGGGGCGGAGGAGATACGCAGTATTTT | CASSPPGGGGDTQYF
TRBJ2-7 | NA | TRBV18 | medium-sized | TGTGCCAGCTCACCCCCGACGTCGACCTACGAGCAGTACTTC | CASSPPTSTYEQYF
TRBJ2-3 | NA | TRBV13 | many | TGTGCCAGCAGCCCTCCCCCGACACTATCTAGCACAGATACGCAGTATTTT | CASSPPPTLSSTDTQYF
TRBJ1-2 | NA | TRBV5-6 | many | TGTGCCAGCAGCTTGGAGATTAAACATGGCTACACCTTC | CASSLEIKHGYTF
TRBJ1-1 | NA | TRBV21-1 | many | TGTGCCAGCAGCCCCGGTAGACAGGAGATTATGAACACTGAAGCTTTCTTT | CASSPGRQEIMNTEAFF
TRBJ2-5 | NA | TRBV5-5 | many | TGTGCCAGCAGCCCCTCCGGTCATTTCTCTCTAATAAGGGGAGAGACCCAGTACTTC | CASSPSGHFSLIRGETQYF
TRBJ1-6 | NA | TRBV2 | many | TGTGCCAGCAGTGAGAAGGGACGCGGGACACCCCTCCACTTT | CASSEKGRGTPLHF
TRBJ2-1 | NA | TRBV6-5 | many | TGTGCCAGCAAGGAGACGTCCCGGAGCTCCTACAATGAGCAGTTCTTC | CASKETSRSSYNEQFF